The sequence of this TCR beta chain was determined in a study of shared clonotypes between healthy human individuals. Whole-study context: Each donor's CD8 memory used one plate, CD8 naive two, each CD4 subset three.

Germline lookup yields CDR1 LNHDA and CDR2 SQIVND (reference sequence). The junction had 5 bases not matched to a gene; V was cut back by 9 bases and J by 4 bases. The CDR3 spans 14 residues. TCRdb keeps only in-frame clones here, not all; method: immunoSEQ multiplex PCR. The profile shows more than 550,000 clones, over 60% of them singletons. This clone was seen repeatedly, ten times or more. Sequencing was done on a sample of memory CD4+ T cells sorted from blood. Subset specified: CD45RA-negative fraction. The source is a woman aged 25 to 39 in good health. The rearrangement links TRBV19 to TRBJ2-5; TRBD2 matches 13 bases. The CDR3, as DNA: TGTGCCAGCCGACTAGCGGGGGGAACAGAGACCCAGTACTTC. Its protein product is CASRLAGGTETQYF.